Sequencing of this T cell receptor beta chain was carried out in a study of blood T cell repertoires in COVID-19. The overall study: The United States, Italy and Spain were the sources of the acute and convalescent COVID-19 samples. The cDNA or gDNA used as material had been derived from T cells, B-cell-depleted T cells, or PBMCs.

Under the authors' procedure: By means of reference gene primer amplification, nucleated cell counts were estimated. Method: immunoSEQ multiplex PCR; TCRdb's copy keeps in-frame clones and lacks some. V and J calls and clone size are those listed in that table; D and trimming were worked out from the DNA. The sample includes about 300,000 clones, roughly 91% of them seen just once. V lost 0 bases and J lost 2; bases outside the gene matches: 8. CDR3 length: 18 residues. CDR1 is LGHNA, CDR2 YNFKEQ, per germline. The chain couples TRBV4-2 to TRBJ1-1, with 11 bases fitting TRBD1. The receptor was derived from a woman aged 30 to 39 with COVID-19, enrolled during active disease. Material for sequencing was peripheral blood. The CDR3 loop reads CASSQDLWDRGTNTEAFF. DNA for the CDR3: TGTGCCAGCAGCCAAGATTTGTGGGACAGGGGGACAAACACTGAAGCTTTCTTT.